What follows are 25 T cell receptor beta chains derived from one specimen sequenced in a study of shared clonotypes between healthy human individuals. The protocol was immunoSEQ multiplex PCR, while the TCRdb copy is restricted to in-frame clones and leaves out a portion. The sample comprises about 670,000 clones, less than 80% of which are singletons, and 1.8% rests with the top ten. Sequencing was done on a sample of memory CD4+ T cells sorted from blood. The sample's subset: CD45RA-negative fraction. The receptors derive from a woman aged 25 to 45 in good health.

As to this clone: Other DNA sequences of this sample code for an identical CDR3. The V gene is TRBV19, the J gene TRBJ2-7, with 8 bases matching TRBD1. CDR1 is LNHDA, CDR2 SQIVND, per germline (reference sequence). The CDR3 is made up of 15 amino acids. The J segment lost 0 bases and the V segment lost 5 bases, leaving 6 bases of the junction unmatched. CDR3 sequence (DNA): TGTGCCAGTAGTTCAAGGACAGGGAGCTCCTACGAGCAGTACTTC. Translation: CASSSRTGSSYEQYF. The variable domain in full, completed from reference TRBV19 and TRBJ2-7, reads DGGITQSPKYLFRKEGQNVTLSCEQNLNHDAMYWYRQDPGQGLRLIYYSQIVNDFQKGDIAEGYSVSREKKESFPLTVTSAQKNPTAFYLCASSSRTGSSYEQYFGPGTRLTVT.

The rearrangement joins TRBV27 to TRBJ1-1, with TRBD1 matching over 7 bases. After removal of 7 bases from V and 0 bases from J, the junction contained 8 bases not matched to a gene. Germline V gene data show CDR1 as MNHEY and CDR2 as SMNVEV (reference sequence). This CDR3 comprises 15 residues. The CDR3 DNA sequence: TGTGCCAGCACCGGAAGGACAGGAATGAACACTGAAGCTTTCTTT. Its protein is CASTGRTGMNTEAFF.

The rearrangement joins TRBV13 to TRBJ2-5; 8 nucleotides line up with TRBD1. The CDR3 has 15 residues. CDR1 and CDR2 (germline): PRHDT, FYEKMQ (reference sequence). Trimming cost V 0 bases and J 5 bases; bases outside gene matches: 5. As DNA, the CDR3 is TGTGCCAGCAGCTTAGGGACAGGGGACGGGGAGACCCAGTACTTC. As protein: CASSLGTGDGETQYF.

Concerning this clone itself: This specimen includes other DNA sequences encoding the same CDR3. The V gene is TRBV5-1, the J gene TRBJ2-3; a possible D gene is TRBD1 (6 bases). The germline CDR1 and CDR2 sequences are SGHRS and YFSETQ. The CDR3 consists of 15 residues. V was clipped by 4 bases and J by 0 bases, with 12 bases between them. CDR3 region: CASSADRPSTDTQYF. Written as DNA, the CDR3 is TGCGCCAGCAGCGCGGACAGACCGAGCACAGATACGCAGTATTTT.

The chain uses TRBV18 and TRBJ2-7; 8 bases agree with TRBD1. From germline, CDR1 is KGHSH and CDR2 LQKENI. V was clipped by 3 bases and J by 9 bases; unmatched bases: 10. The CDR3 extends over 14 amino acids. The chain's CDR3 is CASSPGQEWDGQYF. CDR3 in DNA: TGTGCCAGCTCACCGGGACAGGAATGGGACGGGCAGTACTTC.

CDR3 in DNA: TGTGCCAGCAGCCCCGTCGGATTAATGAACACTGAAGCTTTCTTT. It specifies CASSPVGLMNTEAFF. The genes are TRBV6-5 and TRBJ1-1; no definite D call. This CDR3 spans 15 amino acids. V was cut by 6 bases and J by 0 bases, with 14 bases left in between. CDR1 is MNHEY and CDR2 is SVGAGI in the germline V gene.

This rearrangement joins TRBV7-6 to TRBJ1-5, with 10 bases lining up with TRBD1. CDR1 and CDR2 (germline): SGHVS, FNYEAQ. The CDR3 runs 16 residues. Trimming cost V 6 bases and J 2 bases; bases outside gene matches: 7. The CDR3 reads CASSSDRGDRNQPQHF. Written as DNA, the CDR3 is TGTGCCAGCAGTTCGGACAGGGGGGATCGCAATCAGCCCCAGCATTTT. Drawing the rest from reference TRBV7-6 and TRBJ1-5, the complete variable domain is GAGVSQSPRYKVTKRGQDVALRCDPISGHVSLYWYRQALGQGPEFLTYFNYEAQQDKSGLPNDRFSAERPEGSISTLTIQRTEQRDSAMYRCASSSDRGDRNQPQHFGDGTRLSIL.

In its sample, this clone was seen a few times. V gene TRBV19 combines with J gene TRBJ1-2; 10 bases are a match to TRBD1. J was trimmed by 2 bases and V by 8 bases; bases with no gene match: 8. The CDR3 length is 15 residues. Germline V gene sequence: CDR1 LNHDA, CDR2 SQIVND (reference sequence). The CDR3 DNA reads TGTGCCAGTGTTGGGTCGGGACAGGGGAACTATGGCTACACCTTC. The encoded protein is CASVGSGQGNYGYTF.

The CDR3 loop is CASSVREGAGHEQYF. The CDR3 nucleotides read TGTGCCAGCAGCGTCCGGGAGGGCGCGGGACACGAGCAGTACTTC. J is TRBJ2-7 and V is TRBV4-2, with 8 bases that match TRBD2. Germline CDR1 and CDR2: LGHNA and YNFKEQ. This CDR3 is 15 amino acids long. V was pared by 5 bases and J by 5 bases, with 11 bases of the junction left unmatched.

In the case of this clone: This may be a read error: a much more frequent sequence differs by one nucleotide. The genes are TRBV28 and TRBJ2-1; D assignment may be TRBD1 or TRBD2 (6 bases each). This CDR3 region has 15 residues. Germline assignment: CDR1 MDHEN and CDR2 SYDVKM. V lost 8 bases, J lost 10 bases, and 24 bases lay in between. CDR3 amino acids: CASGGGIVIIGEQFF. As DNA, the CDR3 is TGTGCCAGCGGGGGCGGGATCGTCATCATTGGAGAGCAGTTCTTC.

The V call is TRBV5-1, the J call TRBJ2-1; D possibly matches TRBD1 or TRBD2 (6 bases each). The CDR3 is 16 residues long. CDR1 is SGHRS and CDR2 is YFSETQ in the germline V gene. Trimming took 2 bases from V and 1 from J, leaving 13 bases between them. Here the CDR3 reads CASSFRQAGSYNEQFF. The CDR3 DNA reads TGCGCCAGCAGCTTCAGACAGGCGGGGTCCTACAATGAGCAGTTCTTC.

This clone was seen many times. V usage is TRBV6-4 and J usage is TRBJ2-2, with a weak D call TRBD2 (6 bases). The CDR3 loop spans 14 amino acids. Per germline, CDR1 MRHNA and CDR2 SNTAGT. The CDR3 is CAAREVANTGELFF. In DNA, the CDR3 is TGTGCAGCGCGGGAAGTAGCGAACACCGGGGAGCTGTTTTTT.

V is TRBV28 and J is TRBJ1-5; D is unclear. Trimming cost V 5 bases and J 7 bases, with 12 bases left between them. The CDR3 spans 13 residues. Germline-derived CDR1 and CDR2 are MDHEN and SYDVKM. Here the CDR3 DNA reads TGTGCCAGCAGTACGCCAGGAGAACAGCCCCAGCATTTT. Protein sequence: CASSTPGEQPQHF.

This clone appeared a few times. V is TRBV5-1 and J is TRBJ2-5; possible D gene TRBD1, 5 bases. From germline, CDR1 is SGHRS and CDR2 YFSETQ. V was cut by 2 bases and J by 1 base, with 9 bases left in between. This CDR3 has 14 residues. CDR3 DNA: TGCGCCAGCAGCTTACCGACAGCCCAAGAGACCCAGTACTTC. Amino acids: CASSLPTAQETQYF.

This rearrangement joins TRBV18 to TRBJ1-1; D is uncertain. The CDR3 contains 13 residues. Trimming pared 3 bases from V and 5 bases from J, leaving 10 bases between. Germline loops: CDR1 KGHSH, CDR2 LQKENI. CDR3 residues: CASSPPEGTEAFF. As DNA, the CDR3 is TGTGCCAGCTCACCTCCTGAAGGGACTGAAGCTTTCTTT.

With regard to this clone: This CDR3 is also generated by other DNA sequences in the sample. The chain uses TRBV18 and TRBJ1-2; 8 positions agree with TRBD1. This CDR3 has 14 residues. Germline V gene data show CDR1 as KGHSH and CDR2 as LQKENI. Trimming at V came to 6 bases and at J to 0 bases, leaving 3 bases not matched to a gene. The CDR3 spells CASSSGQANYGYTF. In DNA form, the CDR3 reads TGTGCCAGCTCTTCGGGACAGGCTAACTATGGCTACACCTTC.

This clone was counted a single time. This chain connects TRBV4-1 to TRBJ2-7; the D is unclear. CDR3 size: 15 residues. The germline V gene encodes CDR1 MGHRA and CDR2 YSYEKL. Trimming left V 0 bases short and J 6 bases short, with 15 bases between. CDR3 loop: CASSQDKTPLGEQYF. The CDR3 nucleotides read TGCGCCAGCAGCCAAGATAAAACACCGCTTGGCGAGCAGTACTTC.

The chain has TRBV28 and TRBJ2-7; no clear D. This CDR3 contains 13 residues. Deletions cut 5 bases from V and 6 bases from J, with 14 bases between. Germline CDR1 reads MDHEN; CDR2 reads SYDVKM. The chain's CDR3 is CASSNSFGVEQYF. The CDR3 DNA follows: TGTGCCAGCAGTAATTCTTTCGGCGTCGAGCAGTACTTC.

This rearrangement joins TRBV11-2 to TRBJ2-5; possibly TRBD2 for D (6 bases). Germline V CDR1 and CDR2: SGHAT, FQNNGV. The CDR3 extends over 14 amino acids. The ends were cut back, 3 bases at V and 5 bases at J, with 13 bases in the middle. The CDR3, as DNA: TGTGCCAGCAGCTTTCGGGGGAGAGGGGAGACCCAGTACTTC. Its translation is CASSFRGRGETQYF.

This clone was seen only a few times. CDR3 region: CASSEEGLGVNEQFF. In DNA form, the CDR3 reads TGTGCCAGCAGTGAGGAGGGGCTTGGTGTAAATGAGCAGTTCTTC. The chain joins TRBV6-1 to TRBJ2-1; maybe TRBD2 (6 bases). Germline assignment: CDR1 MNHNS and CDR2 SASEGT. The length of the CDR3 is 15 residues. Trimming cost V 3 bases and J 7 bases, with 16 bases left between them.

V gene TRBV19 combines with J gene TRBJ2-1, with TRBD2 matching over 7 bases. V trimming: 5 bases; J trimming: 4 bases; junction bases outside the gene matches: 11. The CDR3 sequence is 16 residues long. The germline V gene has CDR1 LNHDA and CDR2 SQIVND (reference sequence). The CDR3 DNA is TGTGCCAGTAGTCCCACCGCGGGACTAATGTACAATGAGCAGTTCTTC. This gives the protein CASSPTAGLMYNEQFF. The whole variable domain, remainder taken from reference TRBV19 and TRBJ2-1, is DGGITQSPKYLFRKEGQNVTLSCEQNLNHDAMYWYRQDPGQGLRLIYYSQIVNDFQKGDIAEGYSVSREKKESFPLTVTSAQKNPTAFYLCASSPTAGLMYNEQFFGPGTRLTVL.

This clone was counted a single time. The rearrangement uses TRBV6-5 and TRBJ1-3; 7 nucleotides align to TRBD1. The V segment lost 4 bases and the J segment 3 bases; nucleotides outside the gene matches: 9. Per the germline V gene, CDR1 is MNHEY and CDR2 is SVGAGI. The CDR3 loop spans 16 amino acids. CDR3 residues: CASSFDRATFGNTIYF. CDR3 nucleotides: TGTGCCAGCAGTTTCGACAGGGCGACGTTTGGAAACACCATATATTTT.

This sequence joins TRBV10-1 and TRBJ2-1, with D perhaps matching TRBD1 (5 bases). Germline CDR1 WNHNN, CDR2 SYGVQD (reference sequence). Trimming removed 10 bases at V and 0 bases at J, with 13 bases between. The CDR3 sequence is 14 residues long. The CDR3 region has the DNA TGCGCCAACCATACAGGACCCTCCTACAATGAGCAGTTCTTC. Translating gives CANHTGPSYNEQFF.

The V and J genes are TRBV27 and TRBJ1-1, with a weak D call TRBD1 (6 bases). V was shortened by 10 bases and J by 4 bases, with 16 bases between the two germline ends. Looked up from germline, CDR1 is MNHEY and CDR2 is SMNVEV (reference sequence). The CDR3 runs 13 residues. In DNA form, the CDR3 reads TGTGCCACCTACAGGGTAAGAGGCACTGAAGCTTTCTTT. This codes for CATYRVRGTEAFF.

The chain is built from TRBV6-1 and TRBJ2-3; TRBD2 aligns across 7 bases. Germline CDR1 reads MNHNS; CDR2 reads SASEGT. J lost 2 bases, V lost 6 bases, and 5 bases had no gene match. CDR3 length: 14 amino acids. In DNA form, the CDR3 reads TGTGCCAGCAGAAGCGGGACCTTCACAGATACGCAGTATTTT. It encodes CASRSGTFTDTQYF.